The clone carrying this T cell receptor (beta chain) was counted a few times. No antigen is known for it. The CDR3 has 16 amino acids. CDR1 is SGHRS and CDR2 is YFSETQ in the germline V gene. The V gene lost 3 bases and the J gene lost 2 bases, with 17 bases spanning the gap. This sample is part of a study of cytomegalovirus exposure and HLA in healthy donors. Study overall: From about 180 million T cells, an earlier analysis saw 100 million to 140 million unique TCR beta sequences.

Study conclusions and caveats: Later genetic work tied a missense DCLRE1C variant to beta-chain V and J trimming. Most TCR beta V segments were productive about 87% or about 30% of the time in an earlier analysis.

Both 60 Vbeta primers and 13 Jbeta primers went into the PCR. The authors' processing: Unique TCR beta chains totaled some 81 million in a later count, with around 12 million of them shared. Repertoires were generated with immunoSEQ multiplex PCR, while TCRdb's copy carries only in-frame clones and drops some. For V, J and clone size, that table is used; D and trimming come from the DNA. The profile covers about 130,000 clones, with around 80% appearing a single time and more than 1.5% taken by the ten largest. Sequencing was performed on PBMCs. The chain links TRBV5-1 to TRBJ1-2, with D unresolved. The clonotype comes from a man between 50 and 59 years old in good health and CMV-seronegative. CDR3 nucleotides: TGCGCCAGCAGCTCCGGTAGGGCAGCGGAGAACTATGGCTACACCTTC. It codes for CASSSGRAAENYGYTF.